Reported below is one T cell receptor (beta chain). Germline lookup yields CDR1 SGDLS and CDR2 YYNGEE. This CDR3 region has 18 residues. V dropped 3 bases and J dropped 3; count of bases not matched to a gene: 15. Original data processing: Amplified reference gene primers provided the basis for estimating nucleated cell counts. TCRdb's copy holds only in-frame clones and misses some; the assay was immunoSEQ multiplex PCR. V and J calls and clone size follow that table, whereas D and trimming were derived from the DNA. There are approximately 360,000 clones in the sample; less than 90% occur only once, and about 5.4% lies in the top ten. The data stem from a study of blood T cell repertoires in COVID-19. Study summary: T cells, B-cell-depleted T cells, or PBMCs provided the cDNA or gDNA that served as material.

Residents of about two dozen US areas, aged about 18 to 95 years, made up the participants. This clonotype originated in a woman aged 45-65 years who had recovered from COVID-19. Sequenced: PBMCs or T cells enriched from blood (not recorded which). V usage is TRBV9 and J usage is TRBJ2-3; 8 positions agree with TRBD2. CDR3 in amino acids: CASSETALAAPITDTQYF. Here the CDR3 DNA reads TGTGCCAGCAGCGAAACCGCACTAGCGGCCCCCATAACAGATACGCAGTATTTT.